This T cell receptor beta chain was recorded in a study of shared clonotypes between healthy human individuals. Looking at the study overall: Researchers assigned three CD4 naive, three CD4 memory, two CD8 naive and one CD8 memory plate to each donor.

The study separated CD4+ cells into CD45RA+ naive and CD45RA-negative memory subsets. The CDR3 contains 15 residues. Profiled with immunoSEQ multiplex PCR; TCRdb holds only in-frame clones, not every one. The top ten hold about 1.7% of the sample, which has around 700,000 clones, around 72% seen once. The V gene is TRBV5-2, the J gene TRBJ1-2; the table names TRBD1, a call not compared with the DNA. TRBV5-2 is a recognized pseudogene. Sequencing was performed on memory CD4+ T cells sorted from blood. The subset here: CD45RA-negative fraction. The TCR comes from a woman in her twenties or thirties in good health. CDR3 sequence (DNA): TGCGCCAGCAGCCAAGAGACAGCTATGGGTTATGGCTACACCTTC. Translation gives CASSQETAMGYGYTF.